One and the same sample provided the 30 T cell receptor beta chains below, sequenced in a study of CXCR3-negative and CXCR3-positive naive CD8 T cells. UMI-tagged TRB cDNA libraries were built via 5' RACE. TCRdb reworked the 5' RACE reads into one entry per CDR3 protein, no DNA. Listed are over 35,000 distinct CDR3 sequences; roughly 2.4% falls within the top ten. The specimen sequenced was naive CXCR3- CD8+ T cells from blood. Subset denoted: CD45RO-CCR7+CD27+CD95- naive CD8+ T cells lacking CXCR3 (TNR3-). These receptors were obtained from a human donor in good health. Some clones in this sample may be carry-over from other donors' samples.

The gene calls are TRBV20-1 and TRBJ1-1; TCRdb's D call, TRBD1, is unchecked because there is no DNA. Germline CDR1 is DFQATT and CDR2 is SNEGSKA (reference sequence). This CDR3 comprises 13 residues. The CDR3 region is CSARDSGVTEAFF.

V usage is TRBV27 and J usage is TRBJ2-7; TCRdb reports TRBD1, a call that lacks DNA to check it against. CDR1 is MNHEY and CDR2 is SMNVEV in the germline V gene (reference sequence). This CDR3 contains 14 residues. CDR3 region: CASSFKGLAYEQYF.

The V call is TRBV20-1, the J call TRBJ2-1; TCRdb calls TRBD2, which cannot be checked without DNA. The CDR3 contains 16 residues. Germline CDR1 DFQATT, CDR2 SNEGSKA (reference sequence). This CDR3 reads CSASGISGRNYNEQFF.

V is TRBV20-1 and J is TRBJ1-1; TCRdb selects TRBD1, and the lack of DNA leaves this call unchecked. The CDR3 length is 16 residues. From germline, CDR1 is DFQATT and CDR2 SNEGSKA (reference sequence). The CDR3 is CSARGARTGEGTEAFF.

V and J are TRBV7-8 and TRBJ2-7; with no DNA, the TCRdb D assignment of TRBD2 cannot be verified. The CDR3 sequence is 13 residues long. Per the germline V gene, CDR1 is SGHVS and CDR2 is FQNEAQ. CDR3 amino acids: CASSSGLSYEQYF.

This chain uses TRBV29-1 with TRBJ2-1; TCRdb selects TRBD1, and the lack of DNA leaves this call unchecked. Germline V CDR1 and CDR2: SQVTM, ANQGSEA. There are 16 residues in the CDR3. CDR3 residues: CSVDPLVTGLSNEQFF.

This rearrangement joins TRBV9 to TRBJ2-5; TCRdb indicates TRBD1, and absent DNA this call remains unverified. Germline lookup yields CDR1 SGDLS and CDR2 YYNGEE. There are 15 residues in the CDR3. The CDR3 reads CASSANAGGGETQYF. Full variable domain (missing parts from reference TRBV9 and TRBJ2-5): DSGVTQTPKHLITATGQRVTLRCSPRSGDLSVYWYQQSLDQGLQFLIQYYNGEERAKGNILERFSAQQFPDLHSELNLSSLELGDSALYFCASSANAGGGETQYFGPGTRLLVL.

The chain uses TRBV7-2 and TRBJ2-5. The CDR3 totals 16 residues. Germline V gives CDR1 SGHTA, CDR2 FQGNSA. The CDR3 sequence is CASSLVLAVVQETQYF. The entire variable domain, with the rest obtained from reference TRBV7-2 and TRBJ2-5, is as follows: GAGVSQSPSNKVTEKGKDVELRCDPISGHTALYWYRQSLGQGLEFLIYFQGNSAPDKSGLPSDRFSAERTGGSVSTLTIQRTQQEDSAVYLCASSLVLAVVQETQYFGPGTRLLVL.

The chain has TRBV13 and TRBJ2-7; TCRdb designates TRBD2, a call that cannot be tested without DNA. Germline CDR1 reads PRHDT; CDR2 reads FYEKMQ (reference sequence). The CDR3 spans 15 residues. The CDR3 spells CASSSYGTSGNEQYF.

The V gene is TRBV11-3, the J gene TRBJ2-1; TCRdb picks TRBD2, but there is no DNA to check that call. The germline CDR1 and CDR2 sequences are SGHNT and YENEEA. The CDR3 is 18 residues long. The chain's CDR3 is CASSLEPPTSGRNNEQFF. The full variable domain, its missing parts supplied by reference TRBV11-3 and TRBJ2-1, is EAGVVQSPRYKIIEKKQPVAFWCNPISGHNTLYWYLQNLGQGPELLIRYENEEAVDDSQLPKDRFSAERLKGVDSTLKIQPAELGDSAVYLCASSLEPPTSGRNNEQFFGPGTRLTVL.

The genes are TRBV29-1 and TRBJ2-7; TCRdb outputs TRBD1, but without DNA this stays unchecked. The CDR3 has 14 residues. Looked up from germline, CDR1 is SQVTM and CDR2 is ANQGSEA. The CDR3 region is CSVEVSGQRYEQYF.

V usage is TRBV4-1 and J usage is TRBJ2-5; the TCRdb D gene call, TRBD1, has no DNA to confirm it. Germline V gene data show CDR1 as MGHRA and CDR2 as YSYEKL. The CDR3 is made up of 16 amino acids. Here the CDR3 reads CASSQLPGQGQETQYF.

CDR3 amino acids: CASSPGGLRPNQPQHF. The chain uses TRBV2 and TRBJ1-5; no DNA is available, so the TRBD1 call from TCRdb remains unchecked. The CDR3 contains 16 residues. The germline CDR1 and CDR2 sequences are SNHLY and FYNNEI.

The V gene is TRBV7-9, the J gene TRBJ2-5. CDR1 and CDR2 (germline): SEHNR, FQNEAQ (reference sequence). This CDR3 spans 11 amino acids. The CDR3 spells CASSLSWDQYF. Full variable domain (outside the CDR3, taken from reference TRBV7-9 and TRBJ2-5): DTGVSQNPRHKITKRGQNVTFRCDPISEHNRLYWYRQTLGQGPEFLTYFQNEAQLEKSRLLSDRFSAERPKGSFSTLEIQRTEQGDSAMYLCASSLSWDQYFGPGTRLLVL.

The chain employs TRBV7-8 and TRBJ2-1. The germline V gene encodes CDR1 SGHVS and CDR2 FQNEAQ. This CDR3 is built from 11 residues. This CDR3 reads CASSSSNEQFF.

The gene calls are TRBV28 and TRBJ1-1; the D call of TRBD1 rests on TCRdb alone, since no DNA is present to check it. Germline CDR1 reads MDHEN; CDR2 reads SYDVKM. The CDR3 sequence is 15 residues long. CDR3: CASSPRQGALTEAFF.

V and J are TRBV4-3 and TRBJ1-1; TCRdb returns TRBD1, unconfirmable since there is no DNA. CDR1 LGHNA and CDR2 YSLEER come from the germline V gene. The CDR3 has 17 amino acids. The chain's CDR3 is CASSQGRIQGGSGEAFF.

V usage is TRBV20-1 and J usage is TRBJ2-5; as DNA is missing, the TRBD2 call by TCRdb cannot be tested. The CDR3 runs 13 residues. The germline gives CDR1 DFQATT, CDR2 SNEGSKA (reference sequence). The CDR3 protein is CSAISGGAETQYF.

The chain is built from TRBV5-5 and TRBJ2-2; lacking DNA, the TRBD2 call made by TCRdb goes unchecked. Germline CDR1 and CDR2: SGHKS and YYEKEE (reference sequence). The CDR3 runs 16 residues. The CDR3 sequence: CASSPGLTLNTGELFF.

The chain is built from TRBV12-3 or TRBV12-4 and TRBJ1-1; TCRdb's D call of TRBD1 is untestable without DNA. This CDR3 is built from 14 residues. CDR3 sequence reads: CASSTRPGQLEAFF.

This chain joins TRBV30 and TRBJ2-3; TCRdb proposes TRBD2, but this gene call is untestable without DNA. Germline CDR1 reads GTSNPN; CDR2 reads SVGIG (reference sequence). The CDR3 has 15 amino acids. This CDR3 is CACKTSGGPSDTQYF. The whole variable domain, filled in from reference TRBV30 and TRBJ2-3, reads SQTIHQWPATLVQPVGSPLSLECTVEGTSNPNLYWYRQAAGRGLQLLFYSVGIGQISSEVPQNLSASRPQDRQFILSSKKLLLSDSGFYLCACKTSGGPSDTQYFGPGTRLTVL.

V gene TRBV19 combines with J gene TRBJ2-3; TCRdb proposes TRBD1, but this gene call is untestable without DNA. The CDR3 runs to 16 residues. CDR1 is LNHDA, CDR2 SQIVND, per germline (reference sequence). CDR3 region: CASSIPGRGLPDTQYF. Drawing the rest from reference TRBV19 and TRBJ2-3, the complete variable domain is DGGITQSPKYLFRKEGQNVTLSCEQNLNHDAMYWYRQDPGQGLRLIYYSQIVNDFQKGDIAEGYSVSREKKESFPLTVTSAQKNPTAFYLCASSIPGRGLPDTQYFGPGTRLTVL.

CDR3 amino acids: CASSVQGHSYEQYF. The genes are TRBV9 and TRBJ2-7; TCRdb gives TRBD2 as the D gene, but with no DNA this cannot be confirmed. The CDR3 contains 14 residues. From germline, CDR1 is SGDLS and CDR2 YYNGEE.

This rearrangement joins TRBV3-1 to TRBJ2-2; no DNA is available, so the TRBD1 call from TCRdb remains unchecked. CDR3 length: 16 amino acids. Germline loops: CDR1 LGHDT, CDR2 YNNKEL (reference sequence). The CDR3 protein is CASRAGTLQNTGELFF.

This chain links TRBV9 with TRBJ2-5. CDR3 length equals 14 residues. The V gene's germline CDR1 is SGDLS and CDR2 YYNGEE. The CDR3 protein is CASSEPQGRETQYF. Based on the CDR3 plus reference TRBV9 and TRBJ2-5, the full variable domain is DSGVTQTPKHLITATGQRVTLRCSPRSGDLSVYWYQQSLDQGLQFLIQYYNGEERAKGNILERFSAQQFPDLHSELNLSSLELGDSALYFCASSEPQGRETQYFGPGTRLLVL.

The chain has TRBV12-3 or TRBV12-4 and TRBJ2-1. This CDR3 is built from 11 residues. CDR3 sequence reads: CASSLIDEQFF.

The rearrangement links TRBV4-2 to TRBJ2-2. This CDR3 is 12 amino acids long. Germline V gene data show CDR1 as LGHNA and CDR2 as YNFKEQ. This chain's CDR3 is CASSILAGELFF.

This chain links TRBV29-1 with TRBJ2-2. The CDR3 covers 13 residues. The germline gives CDR1 SQVTM, CDR2 ANQGSEA. The CDR3 sequence: CSVVGSNTGELFF.

The chain uses TRBV28 and TRBJ2-2. Germline CDR1 is MDHEN and CDR2 is SYDVKM. The CDR3 consists of 13 residues. CDR3 sequence: CASSFTYPGELFF.

The rearrangement joins TRBV9 to TRBJ1-1; checking the TCRdb D call of TRBD1 is not possible without DNA. The CDR3 spans 13 residues. The germline gives CDR1 SGDLS, CDR2 YYNGEE. This chain's CDR3 is CASSAGQLYEAFF.